This T cell receptor beta chain was identified in a study of regulatory T cells in long-lasting Graves disease. Overall study results and limits: It was in persistent disease that TRBV28, TRBJ1-2 and TRBJ2-5 were favored. Authors noted too few samples as a limitation. Sampling was limited to peripheral blood rather than thyroid tissue. Lower TCR diversity characterized persistent Graves' patients relative to newly diagnosed patients.

Arm-PCR of CDR3 regions with iRepertoire HTBI primers generated TCR beta libraries. TCRdb independently ran MiXCR on the multiplex PCR reads; one entry per CDR3 protein. The repertoire includes 350,000 to 500,000 distinct CDR3 sequences, around 20% of them detected once, and 13% to 15% sits in the top ten. Specified time point: persistent/refractory GD, antithyroid drugs over 5 years with positive TRAb. With RNA extracted from PBMCs as input, the TCR library was made. The sample holds many counts of this clonotype. Its antigen remains unknown. This CDR3 is built from 15 residues. With 2 bases removed from V and 0 bases from J, the gap between germline ends came to 9 bases. Germline V gene sequence: CDR1 MNHEY, CDR2 SVGAGI.

The sequence came from a female donor with Graves disease. The chain has TRBV6-5 and TRBJ2-3, with D uncertain. This material consisted of peripheral blood mononuclear cells (PBMCs), taken when the disease was refractory, from a patient treated with antithyroid drugs. CDR3 amino acids: CASSYVGLSTDTQYF. The CDR3 DNA is TGTGCCAGCAGTTACGTTGGGCTGAGCACAGATACGCAGTATTTT.